The text below deals with one T cell receptor (beta chain). Its matching antigen is unknown. Here immunoSEQ multiplex PCR was the method, and the copy in TCRdb shows in-frame clones only, minus some. The profile covers 37,000 or so clones, with approximately 70% appearing a single time and 7% to 8% taken by the ten largest. Germline CDR1 MRHNA, CDR2 SNTAGT. The CDR3 runs to 13 residues. V shed 4 bases and J shed 6 bases, with 10 bases lying between them. These data are taken from a study of vaccination effects on CD4 cells after COVID-19. Regarding the study as a whole: Convalescent patients were scarce, and early post-infection timepoints were absent.

After less than twelve days in culture, the CD4+ T cells were isolated. Two-dose vaccination with either BNT162b2 or mRNA-1273 was given to the participants. J is TRBJ2-1 and V is TRBV6-4, with TRBD1 as a possible D gene (6 bases). The specimen was CD4+ T cells from PBMCs cultured without peptide, collected after COVID-19 vaccination. The sequence came from a human donor who received a COVID-19 vaccine. The CDR3 nucleotides are TGTGCCAGCAGTGTTCGGGACACCAATGAGCAGTTCTTC. This sequence encodes CASSVRDTNEQFF.